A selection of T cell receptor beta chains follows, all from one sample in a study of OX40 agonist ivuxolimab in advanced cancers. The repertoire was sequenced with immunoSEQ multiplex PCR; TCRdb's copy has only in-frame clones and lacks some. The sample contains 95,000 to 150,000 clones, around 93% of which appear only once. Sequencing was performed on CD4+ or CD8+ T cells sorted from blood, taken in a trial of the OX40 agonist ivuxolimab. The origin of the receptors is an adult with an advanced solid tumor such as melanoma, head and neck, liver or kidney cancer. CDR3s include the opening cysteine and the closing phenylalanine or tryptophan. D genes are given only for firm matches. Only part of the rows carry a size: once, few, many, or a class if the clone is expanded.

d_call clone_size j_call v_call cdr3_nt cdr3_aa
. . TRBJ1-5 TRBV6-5 TGTGCCAGCACTCCCGACGGGAGACCCAATCAGCCCCAGCATTTT CASTPDGRPNQPQHF
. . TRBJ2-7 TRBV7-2 TGTGCCAGCAGCTTACGGGATCTCTACGAGCAGTACTTC CASSLRDLYEQYF
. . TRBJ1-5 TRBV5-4 TGTGCCAGCAGCCCCGACGGGGCCAGGGGGCCCCAGCATTTT CASSPDGARGPQHF
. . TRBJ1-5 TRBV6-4 TGTGCCAGCAGTGAAACTCCAGGGAATCAGCCCCAGCATTTT CASSETPGNQPQHF
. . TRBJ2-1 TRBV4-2 TGTGCCAGCAGCCAAGATAGAGGGTTCTCCGATGAGCAGTTCTTC CASSQDRGFSDEQFF
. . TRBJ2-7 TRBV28 TGTGCCAGCAGTTTATCCGCAACGGAACCCAACGTCTACTTC CASSLSATEPNVYF
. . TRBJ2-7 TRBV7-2 TGTGCCAGCAGCCCCCAGGGCGCGGGACCGATCTACGAGCAGTACTTC CASSPQGAGPIYEQYF
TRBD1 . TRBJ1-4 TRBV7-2 TGTGCCAGCAGCCAAGAACAGGGGGCGAGTGAAAAACTGTTTTTT CASSQEQGASEKLFF
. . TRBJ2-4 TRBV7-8 TGTGCCAGCAGCAGAGGAGGTCACTATCAGTACTTC CASSRGGHYQYF
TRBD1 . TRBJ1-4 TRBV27 TGTGCCAGCAGTCTATACCGGGACAGCTCAAATGAAAAACTGTTTTTT CASSLYRDSSNEKLFF
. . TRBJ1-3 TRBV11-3 TGTGCCAGCAGCTTAGCACTAGACGGAGACGAGGTTGGAAACACCATATATTTT CASSLALDGDEVGNTIYF
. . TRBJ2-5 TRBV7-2 TGTGCCAGCAGCTTAGCCAGAAGTAGGGAGACCCAGTACTTC CASSLARSRETQYF
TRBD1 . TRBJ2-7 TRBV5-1 TGCGCCAGCAGCACGGCTGGGACAGGCAACTACGAGCAGTACTTC CASSTAGTGNYEQYF
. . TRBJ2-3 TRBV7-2 TGTGCCAGCAGCCGTACCACAGGGTATAGGACAGATACGCAGTATTTT CASSRTTGYRTDTQYF
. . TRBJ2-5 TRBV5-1 TGCGCCAGCAGCCTCCAAGAGACCCAGTACTTC CASSLQETQYF
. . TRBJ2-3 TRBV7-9 TGTGCCAGCAGCTTAGTGCTGGCAGATACGCAGTATTTT CASSLVLADTQYF
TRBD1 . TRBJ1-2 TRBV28 TGTGCCAGCAGTACCCCGGGACAGGGTATAAGTGGCTACACCTTC CASSTPGQGISGYTF
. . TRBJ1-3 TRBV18 TGTGCCAGCTCCCCTAGCGGTGGCAGGGCCTCTGGAAACACCATATATTTT CASSPSGGRASGNTIYF
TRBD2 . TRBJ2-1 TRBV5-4 TGTGCCAGCAGCTTAGCGGGAGGCAATGAGCAGTTCTTC CASSLAGGNEQFF
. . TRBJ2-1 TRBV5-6 TGTGCCAGCAGCCGGACTATTGAGCAGTTCTTC CASSRTIEQFF
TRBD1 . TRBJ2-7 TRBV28 TGTGCCAGCAGGGGGACAGGGATTTCCTACGAGCAGTACTTC CASRGTGISYEQYF
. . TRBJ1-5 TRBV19 TGTGCCAGTCGTAGGGGAGGAGGAGGGGTATCTATTCAGCCCCAGCATTTT CASRRGGGGVSIQPQHF
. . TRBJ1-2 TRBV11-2 TGTGCCAGCAGCTTAGAACGGAGCGGTTCCGGCAACACCTTC CASSLERSGSGNTF
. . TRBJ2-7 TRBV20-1 TGCAGTGTCTTTAGCTCCTACGAGCAGTACTTC CSVFSSYEQYF
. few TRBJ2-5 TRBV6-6 TGTGCCAGCAGTTACCGGGAGACCCAGTACTTC CASSYRETQYF
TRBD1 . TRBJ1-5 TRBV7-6 TGTGCCAGCAGCTTAGCAGGGGACAGTCAGCCCCAGCATTTT CASSLAGDSQPQHF
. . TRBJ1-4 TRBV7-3 TGTGCCAGCAGCCCTCGCCCCGACTCGGGAAAACTGTTTTTT CASSPRPDSGKLFF
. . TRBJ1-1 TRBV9 TGTGCCAGCAAGAAATACGGGGCGGAGGGTGAAGCTTTCTTT CASKKYGAEGEAFF
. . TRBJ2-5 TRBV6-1 TGTGCCAGCAGTGTCGGGAGGGGGCTCAGGGAGACCCAGTACTTC CASSVGRGLRETQYF
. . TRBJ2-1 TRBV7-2 TGTGCCAGCAGCCTACACGGTGAGCAGTTCTTC CASSLHGEQFF
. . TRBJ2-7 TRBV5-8 TGTGCCAGCAGCTTCACCAGGGGCTACGAGCAGTACTTC CASSFTRGYEQYF
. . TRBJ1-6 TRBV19 TGTGCCAGTAGTGCCGTGGCTGGGGGTAATTCACCCCTCCACTTT CASSAVAGGNSPLHF
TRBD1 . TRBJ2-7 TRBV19 TGTGCCAATCTCCGGGACAGGTTATACTACGAGCAGTACTTC CANLRDRLYYEQYF
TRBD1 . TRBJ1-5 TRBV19 TGTGCCAGTAGCTTTACAGGGGACAGTCAGCCCCAGCATTTT CASSFTGDSQPQHF
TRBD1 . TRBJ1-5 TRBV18 TGTGCCAGCTCACCAACTCAGGGGGTACGTCAGCCCCAGCATTTT CASSPTQGVRQPQHF
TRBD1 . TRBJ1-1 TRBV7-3 TGTGCCAGCAGCCCGGGGGACAGGCGGAACACTGAAGCTTTCTTT CASSPGDRRNTEAFF
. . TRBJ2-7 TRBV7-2 TGTGCCAGCAGCTTAGCCCCAGCCTACGAGCAGTACTTC CASSLAPAYEQYF
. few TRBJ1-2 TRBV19 TGTGCCAGTAGTAACGCCCCCCTCTATGGCTACACCTTC CASSNAPLYGYTF
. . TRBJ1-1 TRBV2 TGTGCCAGCAGGGTAGAGCCGAACACTGAAGCTTTCTTT CASRVEPNTEAFF
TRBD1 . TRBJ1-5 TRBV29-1 TGCAGCGACCTCTTCCGGGACAGGGGGAATTCTGGCAATCAGCCCCAGCATTTT CSDLFRDRGNSGNQPQHF
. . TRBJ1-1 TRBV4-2 TGTGCCAGCAGCCAGGATCCGGGACGGGGGTTCTCTGAAGCTTTCTTT CASSQDPGRGFSEAFF
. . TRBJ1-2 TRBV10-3 TGTGCCATCAGTGGGGGGCAGGGGACCACTTACTATGGCTACACCTTC CAISGGQGTTYYGYTF
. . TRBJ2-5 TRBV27 TGTGCCAGCAGGTCGACAAATGGGGAGACCCAGTACTTC CASRSTNGETQYF
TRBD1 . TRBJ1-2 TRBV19 TGTGCCAGTAGTGTGGGACAGGGAAACCTCCTTGGACCTTCTAACTATGGCTACACCTTC CASSVGQGNLLGPSNYGYTF
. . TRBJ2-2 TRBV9 TGTGCCAGCAGCGTTGGGGTAGACCCGAACACCGGGGAGCTGTTTTTT CASSVGVDPNTGELFF
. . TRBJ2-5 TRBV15 TGTGCCACCAGCAGAGCCTTCAGTGGGGGCCAAGAGACCCAGTACTTC CATSRAFSGGQETQYF
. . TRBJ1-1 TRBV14 TGTGCCAGCAGCCCGTCTCGGGGGGTGTTGGCTGAAGCTTTCTTT CASSPSRGVLAEAFF
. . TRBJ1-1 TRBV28 TGTGCCAGCAGTCGACCCGGGACGTACACTGAAGCTTTCTTT CASSRPGTYTEAFF
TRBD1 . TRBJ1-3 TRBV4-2 TGTGCCAGCAGCCAGGACAGGGGGGACACCATATATTTT CASSQDRGDTIYF
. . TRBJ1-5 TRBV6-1 TGTGCCAGCAGTGGACGGAATAGCAATCAGCCCCAGCATTTT CASSGRNSNQPQHF
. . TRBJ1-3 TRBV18 TGTGCCAGCTCACCGCAGGGATCTGGCAACACCATATATTTT CASSPQGSGNTIYF
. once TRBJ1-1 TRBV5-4 TGTGCCAGCAGCTTGAGAACGAACACTGAAGCTTTCTTT CASSLRTNTEAFF
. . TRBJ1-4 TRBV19 TGTGCCAGTAGTATAGGGCCGGGGAAACTGTTTTTT CASSIGPGKLFF
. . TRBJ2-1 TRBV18 TGTGCCAGCTCACCCCTAGGCGGAGGCTCCTACAATGAGCAGTTCTTC CASSPLGGGSYNEQFF
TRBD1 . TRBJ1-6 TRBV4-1 TGCGCCAGCAGCCAATCAACCGGGACAGAGAATAATTCACCCCTCCACTTT CASSQSTGTENNSPLHF
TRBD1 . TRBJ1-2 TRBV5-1 TGCGCCAGCAGCTTGGACGGACAGGGGCTTCAAGGAAACTATGGCTACACCTTC CASSLDGQGLQGNYGYTF
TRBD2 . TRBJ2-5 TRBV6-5 TGTGCCAGCAGTCCTAGCGGGAGATTAAAGACCCAGTACTTC CASSPSGRLKTQYF
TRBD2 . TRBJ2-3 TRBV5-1 TGCGCCAGCAGCTTGGGGACTAGCGCGGATACGCAGTATTTT CASSLGTSADTQYF
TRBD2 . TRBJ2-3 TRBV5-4 TGTGCCAGCAGTTTAGCGGGAGGGCTGAAGTCAGATACGCAGTATTTT CASSLAGGLKSDTQYF